Listed here are 31 T cell receptor beta chains from one sample, sequenced in a study of blood T cell repertoires in COVID-19. Libraries were prepared by immunoSEQ multiplex PCR; TCRdb keeps only in-frame clonotypes and omits some of them. The table shows 95,000 to 150,000 clones, with 80% to 90% occurring only once. Material: peripheral blood. The receptors here all came from a woman aged 50 to 60 with active or convalescent COVID-19.

This chain connects TRBV11-1 to TRBJ2-7, with 10 positions matching TRBD2. The CDR3 runs 15 residues. CDR1 and CDR2 (germline): SGHAT, FQDESV (reference sequence). Germline trimming cut 1 base from V and 2 bases from J; bases unmatched to any gene: 2. The CDR3 loop reads CASSLGLAGAYEQYF. The CDR3, as DNA: TGTGCCAGCAGCTTAGGACTAGCGGGCGCCTACGAGCAGTACTTC.

V is TRBV7-2 and J is TRBJ1-3; 8 positions match TRBD1. V gave up 1 base and J gave up 2 bases; unmatched junction bases: 4. CDR1 is SGHTA, CDR2 FQGNSA, per germline. The CDR3 runs to 16 residues. The CDR3 here is CASSLVDRVPGNTIYF. DNA for the CDR3: TGTGCCAGCAGCTTAGTGGACAGGGTACCTGGAAACACCATATATTTT.

V and J are TRBV5-5 and TRBJ1-1; TRBD1 might be the D (6 bases). Trimming took 6 bases from V and 0 from J, leaving 9 bases between them. The germline V gene encodes CDR1 SGHKS and CDR2 YYEKEE (reference sequence). The CDR3 loop spans 13 amino acids. CDR3 coding DNA: TGTGCCAGCACCCGGGACATGAACACTGAAGCTTTCTTT. It codes for CASTRDMNTEAFF.

The gene calls are TRBV27 and TRBJ2-3, with TRBD2 matching 11 bases. This CDR3 is built from 18 residues. Germline-derived CDR1 and CDR2 are MNHEY and SMNVEV (reference sequence). Losses at the gene ends were 1 base for V and 2 bases for J; bases not matched to a gene: 8. The CDR3 bases are TGTGCCAGCAGTTTATGGTTTTTAGCGGGAGGGTCCACAGATACGCAGTATTTT. Translation: CASSLWFLAGGSTDTQYF.

The chain uses TRBV2 and TRBJ1-4, with no clear D. V was shortened by 6 bases and J by 8 bases, with 19 bases between the two germline ends. Germline V gene sequence: CDR1 SNHLY, CDR2 FYNNEI. The CDR3 covers 15 residues. The CDR3 DNA reads TGTGCCAGCAGGGGCGACGGCCACTCTCAAGAAAAACTGTTTTTT. The encoded protein is CASRGDGHSQEKLFF.

This chain uses TRBV10-3 with TRBJ1-1, with a possible D match to TRBD1 (6 bases). Germline V gives CDR1 ENHRY, CDR2 SYGVKD. CDR3 length equals 15 residues. V was trimmed by 2 bases and J by 1 base, leaving 11 bases between them. The CDR3 sequence is CAISERGGPNTEAFF. Here the CDR3 DNA reads TGTGCCATCAGTGAGAGGGGGGGCCCGAACACTGAAGCTTTCTTT.

This clone appeared once. This rearrangement joins TRBV18 to TRBJ2-1, with 9 nucleotides matching TRBD2. The germline V gene encodes CDR1 KGHSH and CDR2 LQKENI. Trimming at V came to 4 bases and at J to 2 bases, leaving 3 bases not matched to a gene. CDR3 size: 15 residues. The CDR3 loop is CASSLTSGAYNEQFF. The CDR3 DNA reads as TGTGCCAGCTCACTGACTAGCGGAGCCTACAATGAGCAGTTCTTC.

The genes are TRBV15 and TRBJ2-1, with 10 positions matching TRBD1. V shed 2 bases, J shed 9 bases, and the junction held 7 bases outside the gene matches. The germline V gene has CDR1 LNHNV and CDR2 YYDKDF (reference sequence). This CDR3 is 15 amino acids long. The CDR3 coding sequence is TGTGCCACCAGCAGAATGACAGGGGGCTCGACTGAGCAGTTCTTC. It translates to CATSRMTGGSTEQFF.

V and J are TRBV28 and TRBJ2-7; possible D gene TRBD2, 6 bases. Germline lookup yields CDR1 MDHEN and CDR2 SYDVKM. The CDR3 extends over 13 amino acids. V shed 3 bases and J shed 5 bases, with 11 bases lying between them. The CDR3: CASSFTGVHEQYF. CDR3 nucleotide sequence: TGTGCCAGCAGTTTTACGGGGGTCCACGAGCAGTACTTC.

The chain is built from TRBV5-6 and TRBJ2-7, with 10 bases identical to TRBD2. Looked up from germline, CDR1 is SGHDT and CDR2 is YYEEEE. V lost 4 bases, J lost 2 bases, and 18 bases stayed unmatched. The CDR3 runs 19 residues. The CDR3 DNA sequence: TGTGCCAGCAGCCACGCCGGGCGGGCTAGCGGGAGTACCCCCTACGAGCAGTACTTC. As protein: CASSHAGRASGSTPYEQYF.

The V and J genes are TRBV4-1 and TRBJ2-7, with TRBD2 matching 10 bases. V trimming: 0 bases; J trimming: 4 bases; junction bases outside the gene matches: 9. Germline assignment: CDR1 MGHRA and CDR2 YSYEKL. The CDR3 has 17 amino acids. The CDR3 protein is CASSQDPLAGAAYEQYF. CDR3 nucleotides: TGCGCCAGCAGCCAAGACCCGCTAGCGGGAGCCGCATACGAGCAGTACTTC.

The J gene is TRBJ1-5, the V gene TRBV2; possibly TRBD1 for D (5 bases). Between the trimmed V and J ends, which lost 6 bases and 3 bases, there was a span of 12 bases. Germline CDR1 and CDR2: SNHLY and FYNNEI. The CDR3 contains 14 residues. The CDR3 is CASSGRVPNQPQHF. CDR3 DNA: TGTGCCAGCAGCGGCAGGGTCCCCAATCAGCCCCAGCATTTT.

The chain uses TRBV12-3 or TRBV12-4 and TRBJ2-7; maybe TRBD1 (6 bases). Between the trimmed V and J ends, which lost 3 bases and 2 bases, there was a span of 8 bases. The CDR3 sequence is 13 residues long. CDR3 DNA: TGTGCCAGCAGTTTGACAGGTCCCTACGAGCAGTACTTC. Its translation is CASSLTGPYEQYF.

This clone was found a few times. This chain joins TRBV19 and TRBJ2-2; 7 bases align to TRBD1. CDR1 is LNHDA, CDR2 SQIVND, per germline (reference sequence). V was clipped by 3 bases and J by 1 base; unmatched bases: 5. The CDR3 is 16 residues long. The CDR3 DNA is TGTGCCAGTAGTATCAGCAGGACAGGGAACACCGGGGAGCTGTTTTTT. Translated: CASSISRTGNTGELFF.

V usage is TRBV6-5 and J usage is TRBJ2-7; TRBD2 aligns across 8 bases. This CDR3 has 13 amino acids. Germline loops: CDR1 MNHEY, CDR2 SVGAGI. V lost 5 bases, J lost 1 base, and 1 base stayed unmatched. The CDR3 nucleotides read TGTGCCAGCAGTCCTAGCGGGTCCTACGAGCAGTACTTC. It yields the protein CASSPSGSYEQYF.

V gene TRBV3-1 (or the pseudogene TRBV3-2) combines with J gene TRBJ2-5; 7 bases align to TRBD1. This CDR3 comprises 16 residues. V lost 0 bases to trimming and J lost 5 bases; unmatched junction nucleotides: 9. The V gene's germline CDR1 is LGHDT and CDR2 YNNKEL (reference sequence). The CDR3 DNA reads as TGTGCCAGCAGCCAAGAGGGTGGACAGGAGACGGAGACCCAGTACTTC. Protein: CASSQEGGQETETQYF.

The genes are TRBV3-1 (or the pseudogene TRBV3-2) and TRBJ2-5; 8 bases map to TRBD2. V was clipped by 3 bases and J by 1 base; unmatched bases: 4. Looked up from germline, CDR1 is LGHDT and CDR2 is YNNKEL (reference sequence). The CDR3 runs 15 residues. As DNA, the CDR3 is TGTGCCAGCAGCCATAGCGGGGTCTTCCAAGAGACCCAGTACTTC. As protein: CASSHSGVFQETQYF.

The chain has TRBV4-1 and TRBJ2-7; possible D gene TRBD2, 6 bases. The V gene lost 1 base and the J gene lost 3 bases, with 13 bases spanning the gap. CDR1 is MGHRA and CDR2 is YSYEKL in the germline V gene. The CDR3 is 15 residues long. Written as DNA, the CDR3 is TGCGCCAGCAGCCAAGCGCTAGCGAGGGGCTACGAGCAGTACTTC. Translating gives CASSQALARGYEQYF.

The chain has TRBV7-2 and TRBJ2-1; 12 nucleotides agree with TRBD2. From germline, CDR1 is SGHTA and CDR2 FQGNSA. V trimming: 1 base; J trimming: 7 bases; junction bases outside the gene matches: 5. The CDR3 length is 16 residues. The CDR3 sequence is CASSLDGLAGRNEQFF. In nucleotides, the CDR3 is TGTGCCAGCAGCTTAGATGGACTAGCGGGAAGGAATGAGCAGTTCTTC.

This chain joins TRBV5-1 and TRBJ1-2, with 7 bases that match TRBD1. CDR1 and CDR2 (germline): SGHRS, YFSETQ. The CDR3 length is 14 residues. Losses at the gene ends were 2 bases for V and 5 bases for J; bases not matched to a gene: 6. The CDR3 is CASSFSGQSYGYTF. CDR3 DNA sequence: TGCGCCAGCAGCTTTTCGGGACAGAGTTATGGCTACACCTTC.

The chain has TRBV5-1 and TRBJ2-2; 9 bases line up with TRBD1. With 4 bases clipped from V and 8 bases from J, the junction kept 3 bases outside the gene matches. This CDR3 comprises 13 residues. Per the germline V gene, CDR1 is SGHRS and CDR2 is YFSETQ. CDR3 protein: CASSRTGEGELFF. The CDR3 bases are TGCGCCAGCAGCCGGACAGGGGAAGGGGAGCTGTTTTTT.

The chain is built from TRBV25-1 and TRBJ1-2; no firm D call. The CDR3 runs 16 residues. Germline V CDR1 and CDR2: MGHDK, SYGVNS. V shed 2 bases and J shed 4 bases, with 17 bases lying between them. In DNA form, the CDR3 reads TGTGCCAGCAGTGAAGGTCTGAGAGGGCTGCTCTATGGCTACACCTTC. The encoded protein is CASSEGLRGLLYGYTF.

This rearrangement joins TRBV6-2 or TRBV6-3 to TRBJ2-5, with 8 bases matching TRBD2. The CDR3 extends over 15 amino acids. Germline assignment: CDR1 MNHEY and CDR2 SVGEGT. The ends lost 0 bases at V and 4 bases at J; junction bases unmatched: 4. The CDR3 DNA follows: TGTGCCAGCAGTTACTCGGGCCTAGCGGGAGAGACCCAGTACTTC. Its protein is CASSYSGLAGETQYF.

The rearrangement links TRBV5-1 to TRBJ2-1, with 11 positions matching TRBD2. V shed 2 bases and J 8 bases; nucleotides not matched to a gene: 6. Germline V gene lookup returns CDR1 SGHRS and CDR2 YFSETQ. This CDR3 is built from 15 residues. The CDR3 protein is CASSLIAGGIDEQFF. For the CDR3, the DNA is TGCGCCAGCAGCTTAATAGCGGGAGGGATCGATGAGCAGTTCTTC. Full variable domain (remainder filled in from reference TRBV5-1 and TRBJ2-1): KAGVTQTPRYLIKTRGQQVTLSCSPISGHRSVSWYQQTPGQGLQFLFEYFSETQRNKGNFPGRFSGRQFSNSRSEMNVSTLELGDSALYLCASSLIAGGIDEQFFGPGTRLTVL.

V usage is TRBV20-1 and J usage is TRBJ1-1; no firm D call. From germline, CDR1 is DFQATT and CDR2 SNEGSKA (reference sequence). Trimming took 3 bases from V and 1 from J, leaving 3 bases between them. The CDR3 runs 11 residues. The chain's CDR3 is CSASQNTEAFF. DNA of the CDR3: TGCAGTGCTAGTCAGAACACTGAAGCTTTCTTT.

The V and J genes are TRBV5-1 and TRBJ1-1, with 9 bases aligning to TRBD1. CDR3 length: 14 residues. Trimming at V came to 0 bases and at J to 8 bases, leaving 5 bases not matched to a gene. Looked up from germline, CDR1 is SGHRS and CDR2 is YFSETQ. In DNA form, the CDR3 reads TGCGCCAGCAGCTTGGATGGGACAGGGCCAGAAGCTTTCTTT. It yields the protein CASSLDGTGPEAFF.

The V gene is TRBV5-6, the J gene TRBJ1-5, with D unresolved. The length of the CDR3 is 12 residues. Germline-derived CDR1 and CDR2 are SGHDT and YYEEEE. Trimming took 3 bases from V and 3 from J, leaving 4 bases between them. CDR3 nucleotide sequence: TGTGCCAGCAGCTACACCAATCAGCCCCAGCATTTT. It encodes CASSYTNQPQHF.

The rearrangement joins TRBV7-6 to TRBJ1-5; D is uncertain. Germline values: CDR1 SGHVS, CDR2 FNYEAQ. Deletions cut 1 base from V and 2 bases from J, with 12 bases between. The CDR3 runs to 16 residues. The CDR3 DNA reads TGTGCCAGCAGCTTAGATCCCTTTTCGGGCAATCAGCCCCAGCATTTT. Amino acids: CASSLDPFSGNQPQHF.

There are a few counts of this clone. V usage is TRBV6-1 and J usage is TRBJ2-1; 8 bases are shared with TRBD2. Germline-derived CDR1 and CDR2 are MNHNS and SASEGT. The CDR3 consists of 16 residues. The J segment lost 0 bases and the V segment lost 4 bases, leaving 5 bases of the junction unmatched. CDR3: CASSVTSAFSYNEQFF. CDR3 nucleotides: TGTGCCAGCAGTGTGACTAGCGCCTTCTCCTACAATGAGCAGTTCTTC.

This clone was seen a single time. This chain links TRBV7-3 with TRBJ2-2; D is unclear. Trimming removed 1 base at V and 6 bases at J, with 6 bases between. The CDR3 contains 13 residues. CDR1 and CDR2 from the germline V gene are SGHTA and FQGTGA. This chain's CDR3 is CASSLNTPGELFF. The DNA for the CDR3 is TGTGCCAGCAGCTTAAACACCCCCGGGGAGCTGTTTTTT.

This clone was observed a single time. The chain uses TRBV29-1 and TRBJ1-1, with 7 bases fitting TRBD1. The length of the CDR3 is 13 residues. Germline V CDR1 and CDR2: SQVTM, ANQGSEA. V dropped 4 bases and J dropped 4; count of bases not matched to a gene: 6. CDR3 sequence (DNA): TGCAGCGTTGTGGCTGACAGGGTCACTGAAGCTTTCTTT. As protein: CSVVADRVTEAFF.